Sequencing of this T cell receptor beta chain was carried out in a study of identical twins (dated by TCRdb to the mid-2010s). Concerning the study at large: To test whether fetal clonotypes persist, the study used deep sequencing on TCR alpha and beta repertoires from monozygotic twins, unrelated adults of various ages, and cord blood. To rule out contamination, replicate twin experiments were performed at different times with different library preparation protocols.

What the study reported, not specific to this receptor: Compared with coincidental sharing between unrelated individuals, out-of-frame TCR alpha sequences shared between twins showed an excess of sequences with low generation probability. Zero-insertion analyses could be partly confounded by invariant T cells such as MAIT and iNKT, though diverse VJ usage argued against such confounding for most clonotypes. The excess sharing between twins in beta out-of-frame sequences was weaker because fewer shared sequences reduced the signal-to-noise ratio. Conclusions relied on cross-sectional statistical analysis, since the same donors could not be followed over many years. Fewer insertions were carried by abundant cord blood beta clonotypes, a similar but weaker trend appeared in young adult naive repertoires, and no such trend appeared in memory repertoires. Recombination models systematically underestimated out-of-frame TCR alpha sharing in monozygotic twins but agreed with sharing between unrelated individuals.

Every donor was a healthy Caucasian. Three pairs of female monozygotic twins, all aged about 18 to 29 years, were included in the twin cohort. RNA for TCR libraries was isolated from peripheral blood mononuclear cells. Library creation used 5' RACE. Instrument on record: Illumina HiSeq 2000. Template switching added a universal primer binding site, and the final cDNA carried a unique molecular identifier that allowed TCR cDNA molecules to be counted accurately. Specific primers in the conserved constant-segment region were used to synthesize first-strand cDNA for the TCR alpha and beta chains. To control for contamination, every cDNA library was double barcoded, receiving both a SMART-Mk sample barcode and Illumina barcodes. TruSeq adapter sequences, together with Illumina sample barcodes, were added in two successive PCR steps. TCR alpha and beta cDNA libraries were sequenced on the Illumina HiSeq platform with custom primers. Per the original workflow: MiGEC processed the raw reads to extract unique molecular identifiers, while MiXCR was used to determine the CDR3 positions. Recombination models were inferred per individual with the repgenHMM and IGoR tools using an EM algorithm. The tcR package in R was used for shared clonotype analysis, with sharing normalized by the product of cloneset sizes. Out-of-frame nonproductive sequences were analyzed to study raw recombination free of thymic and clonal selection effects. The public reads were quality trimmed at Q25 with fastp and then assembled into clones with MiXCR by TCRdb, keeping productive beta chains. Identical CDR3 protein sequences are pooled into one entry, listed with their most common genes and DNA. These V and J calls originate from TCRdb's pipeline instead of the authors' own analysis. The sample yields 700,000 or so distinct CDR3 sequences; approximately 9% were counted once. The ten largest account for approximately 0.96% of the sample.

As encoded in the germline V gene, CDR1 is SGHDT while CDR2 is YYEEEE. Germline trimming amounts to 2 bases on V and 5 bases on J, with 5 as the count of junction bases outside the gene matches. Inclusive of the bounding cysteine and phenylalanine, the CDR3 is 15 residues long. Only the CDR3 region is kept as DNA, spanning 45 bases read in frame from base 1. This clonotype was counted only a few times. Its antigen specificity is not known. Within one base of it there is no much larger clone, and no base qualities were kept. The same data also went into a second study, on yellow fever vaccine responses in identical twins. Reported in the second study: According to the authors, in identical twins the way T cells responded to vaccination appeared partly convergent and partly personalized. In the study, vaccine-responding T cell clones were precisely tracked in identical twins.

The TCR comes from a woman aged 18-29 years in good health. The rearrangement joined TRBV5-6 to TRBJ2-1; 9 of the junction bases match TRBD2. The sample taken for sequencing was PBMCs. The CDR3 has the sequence CASSFSSGTNNEQFF. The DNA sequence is TGTGCCAGCAGCTTCTCTAGCGGGACTAACAATGAGCAGTTCTTC. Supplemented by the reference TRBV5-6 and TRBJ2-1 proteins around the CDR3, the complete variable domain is DAGVTQSPTHLIKTRGQQVTLRCSPKSGHDTVSWYQQALGQGPQFIFQYYEEEERQRGNFPDRFSGHQFPNYSSELNVNALLLGDSALYLCASSFSSGTNNEQFFGPGTRLTVL.